These T cell receptor beta chains were read from a single sample in a study of blood T cells in healthy people across ages. MiXCR, run by TCRdb on the 5' RACE reads, gives a single entry per CDR3 protein. The repertoire holds some 710,000 distinct CDR3 sequences, with about 45% as singletons. The sequenced sample consisted of blood. Receptors were obtained from an elderly man in good health. Both conserved end residues are part of each CDR3. Clone size is stated in some rows and not others, as once, few, many or a class when expanded.

v_gene	j_gene	abundance	CDR3aa
TRBV12-3/TRBV12-4	TRBJ2-2	few	CASRKNRAGGELFF
TRBV5-1	TRBJ2-7	NA	CASSLVGMEGSYEQYF
TRBV20-1	TRBJ2-7	NA	CSARDRGGTYEQYF
TRBV20-1	TRBJ2-7	few	CSARDRAGDLFPFHYEQYF
TRBV15	TRBJ2-7	few	CATSRTGGEYEQYF
TRBV6-6	TRBJ2-1	NA	CASSDDREREQFF
TRBV20-1	TRBJ2-7	few	CSANGGQAIYEQYF
TRBV29-1	TRBJ1-1	NA	CSVGAYNTEAFF
TRBV28	TRBJ2-3	once	CASSGPLGSARGPRNTDTQYF
TRBV3-1	TRBJ2-6	many	CASSQDSSGANVLTF